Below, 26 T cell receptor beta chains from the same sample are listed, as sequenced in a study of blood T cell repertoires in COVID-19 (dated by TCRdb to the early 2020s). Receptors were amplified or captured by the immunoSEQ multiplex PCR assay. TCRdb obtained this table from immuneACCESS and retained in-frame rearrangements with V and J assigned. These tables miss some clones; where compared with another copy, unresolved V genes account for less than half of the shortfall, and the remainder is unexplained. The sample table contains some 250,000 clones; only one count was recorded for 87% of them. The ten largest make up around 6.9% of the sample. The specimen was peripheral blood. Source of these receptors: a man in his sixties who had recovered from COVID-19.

The CDR3 nucleotides read TGTGCCAGCAGTTCCCCAGGGGGCGGGGGCTATGGCTACACCTTC. This encodes CASSSPGGGGYGYTF. The genes are TRBV28 and TRBJ1-2, with 8 bases fitting TRBD1. CDR3 size: 15 residues. With V trimmed by 4 bases and J by 4 bases, 8 bases remained unmatched. Germline V gene lookup returns CDR1 MDHEN and CDR2 SYDVKM.

The CDR3 region has the DNA TGTGCCAGCAGCTTAGCGCTTGGGGGCAGCTACGAGCAGTACTTC. Amino acids: CASSLALGGSYEQYF. The chain is built from TRBV7-2 and TRBJ2-7, with a possible D match to TRBD1 (6 bases). The CDR3 runs 15 residues. Trimming took off 0 bases at V and 3 bases at J, with 12 bases between the two ends. From germline, CDR1 is SGHTA and CDR2 FQGNSA.

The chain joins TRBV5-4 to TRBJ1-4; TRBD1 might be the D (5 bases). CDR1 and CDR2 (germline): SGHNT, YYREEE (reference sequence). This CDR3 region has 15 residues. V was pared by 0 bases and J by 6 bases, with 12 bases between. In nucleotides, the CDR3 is TGTGCCAGCAGCTTGGTTGGGGGAGGGGATGAAAAACTGTTTTTT. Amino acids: CASSLVGGGDEKLFF.

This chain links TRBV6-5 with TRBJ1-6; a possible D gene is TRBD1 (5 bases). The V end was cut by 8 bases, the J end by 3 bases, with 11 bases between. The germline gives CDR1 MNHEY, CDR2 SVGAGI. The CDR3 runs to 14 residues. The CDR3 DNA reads TGTGCCAGCTCCCCGACAGTCTATAATTCACCCCTCCACTTT. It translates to CASSPTVYNSPLHF.

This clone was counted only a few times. DNA for the CDR3: TGCGCCAGCAGCTTGTATCGAGAGACCCAGTACTTC. It translates to CASSLYRETQYF. The chain has TRBV5-1 and TRBJ2-5; unclear D gene. The CDR3 covers 12 residues. Per the germline V gene, CDR1 is SGHRS and CDR2 is YFSETQ. V was clipped by 1 base and J by 4 bases, with 5 bases between them.

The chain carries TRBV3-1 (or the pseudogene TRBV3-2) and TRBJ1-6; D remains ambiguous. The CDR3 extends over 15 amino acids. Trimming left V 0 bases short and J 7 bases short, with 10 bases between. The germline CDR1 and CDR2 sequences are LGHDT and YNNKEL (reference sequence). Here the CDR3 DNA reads TGTGCCAGCAGCCAAGATGCAGGCTTAAATTCACCCCTCCACTTT. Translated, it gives CASSQDAGLNSPLHF.

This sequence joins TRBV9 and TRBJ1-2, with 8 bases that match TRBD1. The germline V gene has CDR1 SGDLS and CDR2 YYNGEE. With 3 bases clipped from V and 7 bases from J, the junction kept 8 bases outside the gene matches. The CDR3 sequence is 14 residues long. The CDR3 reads CASSEQDRAAGYTF. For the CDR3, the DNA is TGTGCCAGCAGCGAGCAGGACAGGGCGGCTGGCTACACCTTC.

In DNA form, the CDR3 reads TGTGCCTGGAGTTCGGCCCGCGGGAGGGGCAGGGATACGCAGTATTTT. Its translation is CAWSSARGRGRDTQYF. V is TRBV30 and J is TRBJ2-3; 9 bases line up with TRBD2. This CDR3 is built from 16 residues. Germline CDR1 is GTSNPN and CDR2 is SVGIG (reference sequence). Trimming removed 2 bases from V and 6 bases from J; junction bases left unmatched: 12.

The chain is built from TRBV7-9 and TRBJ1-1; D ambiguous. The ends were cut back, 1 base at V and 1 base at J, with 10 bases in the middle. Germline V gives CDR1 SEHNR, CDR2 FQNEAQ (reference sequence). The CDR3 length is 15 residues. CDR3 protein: CASSLGAQPNTEAFF. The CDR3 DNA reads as TGTGCCAGCAGCTTAGGGGCACAGCCGAACACTGAAGCTTTCTTT.

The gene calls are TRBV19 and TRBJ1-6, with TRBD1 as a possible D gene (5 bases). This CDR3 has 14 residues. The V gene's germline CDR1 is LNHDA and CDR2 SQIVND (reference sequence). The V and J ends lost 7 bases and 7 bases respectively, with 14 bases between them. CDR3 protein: CASTPARANSPLHF. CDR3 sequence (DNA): TGTGCCAGTACCCCCGCCAGGGCCAATTCACCCCTCCACTTT.

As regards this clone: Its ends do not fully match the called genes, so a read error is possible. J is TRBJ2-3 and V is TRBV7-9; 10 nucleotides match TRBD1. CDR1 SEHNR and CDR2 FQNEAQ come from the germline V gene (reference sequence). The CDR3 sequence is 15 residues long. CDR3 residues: CASSYRDRGTDTQYF. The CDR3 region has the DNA TGTGCCAGCAGCTACCGGGACAGGGGCACGGATACGCAGTATTTT.

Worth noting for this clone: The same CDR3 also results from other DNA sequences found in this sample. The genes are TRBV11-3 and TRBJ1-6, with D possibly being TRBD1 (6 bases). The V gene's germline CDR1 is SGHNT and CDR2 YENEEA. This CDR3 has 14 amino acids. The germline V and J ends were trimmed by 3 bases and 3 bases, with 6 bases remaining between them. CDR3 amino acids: CASSLDSYNSPLHF. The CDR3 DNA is TGTGCCAGCAGCTTGGACAGCTATAATTCACCCCTCCACTTT. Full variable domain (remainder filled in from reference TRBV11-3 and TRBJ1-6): EAGVVQSPRYKIIEKKQPVAFWCNPISGHNTLYWYLQNLGQGPELLIRYENEEAVDDSQLPKDRFSAERLKGVDSTLKIQPAELGDSAVYLCASSLDSYNSPLHFGNGTRLTVT.

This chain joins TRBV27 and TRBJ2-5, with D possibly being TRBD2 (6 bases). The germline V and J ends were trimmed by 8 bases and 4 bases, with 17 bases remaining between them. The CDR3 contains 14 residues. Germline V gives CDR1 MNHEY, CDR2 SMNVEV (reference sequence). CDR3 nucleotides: TGTGCCAGCTGTCGGGCGGGGTTAGGAGAGACCCAGTACTTC. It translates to CASCRAGLGETQYF.

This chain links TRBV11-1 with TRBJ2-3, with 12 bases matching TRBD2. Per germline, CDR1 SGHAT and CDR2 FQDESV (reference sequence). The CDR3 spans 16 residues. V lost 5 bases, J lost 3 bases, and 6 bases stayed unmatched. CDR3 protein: CASSPGLAGNTDTQYF. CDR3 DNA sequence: TGTGCCAGCAGCCCTGGACTAGCGGGGAATACAGATACGCAGTATTTT.

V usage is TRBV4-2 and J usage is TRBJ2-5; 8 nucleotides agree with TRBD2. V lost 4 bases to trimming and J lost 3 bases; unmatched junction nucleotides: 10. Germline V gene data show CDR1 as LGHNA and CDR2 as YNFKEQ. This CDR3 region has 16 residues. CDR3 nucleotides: TGTGCCAGCAGCCCCCTAATAGCGGGGTACGAAGAGACCCAGTACTTC. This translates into CASSPLIAGYEETQYF.

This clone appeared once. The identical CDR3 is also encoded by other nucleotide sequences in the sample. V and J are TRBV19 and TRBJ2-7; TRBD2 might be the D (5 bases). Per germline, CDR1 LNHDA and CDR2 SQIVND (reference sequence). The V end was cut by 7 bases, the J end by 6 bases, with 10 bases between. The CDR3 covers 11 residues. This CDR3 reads CASKRGGEQYF. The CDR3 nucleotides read TGTGCCAGTAAGAGAGGAGGCGAGCAGTACTTC. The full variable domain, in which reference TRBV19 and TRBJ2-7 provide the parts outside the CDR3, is DGGITQSPKYLFRKEGQNVTLSCEQNLNHDAMYWYRQDPGQGLRLIYYSQIVNDFQKGDIAEGYSVSREKKESFPLTVTSAQKNPTAFYLCASKRGGEQYFGPGTRLTVT.

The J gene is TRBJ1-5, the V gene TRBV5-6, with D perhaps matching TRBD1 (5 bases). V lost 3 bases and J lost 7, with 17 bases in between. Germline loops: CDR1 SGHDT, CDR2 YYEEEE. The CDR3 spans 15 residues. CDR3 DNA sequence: TGTGCCAGCAGCTCCATCGGGCAGGGTCGACAGCCCCAGCATTTT. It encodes CASSSIGQGRQPQHF. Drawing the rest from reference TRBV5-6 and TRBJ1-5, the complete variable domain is DAGVTQSPTHLIKTRGQQVTLRCSPKSGHDTVSWYQQALGQGPQFIFQYYEEEERQRGNFPDRFSGHQFPNYSSELNVNALLLGDSALYLCASSSIGQGRQPQHFGDGTRLSIL.

The CDR3 protein is CSDLTGNTGELFF. DNA of the CDR3: TGCAGCGACCTGACAGGGAACACCGGGGAGCTGTTTTTT. The rearrangement uses TRBV29-1 and TRBJ2-2; D is perhaps TRBD1 (6 bases). Looked up from germline, CDR1 is SQVTM and CDR2 is ANQGSEA. The V and J ends lost 7 bases and 1 base respectively, with 10 bases between them. The CDR3 loop spans 13 amino acids.

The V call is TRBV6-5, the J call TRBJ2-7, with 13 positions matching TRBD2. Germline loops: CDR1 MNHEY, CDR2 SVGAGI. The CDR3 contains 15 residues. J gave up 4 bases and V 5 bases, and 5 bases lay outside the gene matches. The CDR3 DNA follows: TGTGCCAGCAGTAAACTAGCGGGGGGGCAGTACGAGCAGTACTTC. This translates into CASSKLAGGQYEQYF.

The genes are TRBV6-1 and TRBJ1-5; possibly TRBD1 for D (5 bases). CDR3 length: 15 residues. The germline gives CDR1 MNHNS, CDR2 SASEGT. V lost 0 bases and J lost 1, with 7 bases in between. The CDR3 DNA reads TGTGCCAGCAGTGAAGCTCGGGGGAGCAATCAGCCCCAGCATTTT. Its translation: CASSEARGSNQPQHF.

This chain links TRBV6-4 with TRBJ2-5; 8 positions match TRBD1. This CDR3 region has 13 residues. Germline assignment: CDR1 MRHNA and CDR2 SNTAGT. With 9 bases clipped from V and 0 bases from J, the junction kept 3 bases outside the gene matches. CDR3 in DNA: TGTGCCAGGAAGACAGGGGACCAAGAGACCCAGTACTTC. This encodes CARKTGDQETQYF.

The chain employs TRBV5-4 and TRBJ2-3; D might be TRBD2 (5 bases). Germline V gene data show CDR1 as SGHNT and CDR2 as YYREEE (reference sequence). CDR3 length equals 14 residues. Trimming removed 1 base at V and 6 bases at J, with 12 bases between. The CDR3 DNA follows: TGTGCCAGCAGCTTGACCAGGAGGCCTGATACGCAGTATTTT. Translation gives CASSLTRRPDTQYF. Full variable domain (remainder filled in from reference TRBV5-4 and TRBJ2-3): ETGVTQSPTHLIKTRGQQVTLRCSSQSGHNTVSWYQQALGQGPQFIFQYYREEENGRGNFPPRFSGLQFPNYSSELNVNALELDDSALYLCASSLTRRPDTQYFGPGTRLTVL.

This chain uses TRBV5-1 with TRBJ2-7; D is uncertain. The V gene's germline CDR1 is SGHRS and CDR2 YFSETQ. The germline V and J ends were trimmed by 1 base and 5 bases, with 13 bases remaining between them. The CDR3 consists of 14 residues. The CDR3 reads CASSLLGITDEQYF. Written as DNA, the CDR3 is TGCGCCAGCAGCTTGCTTGGTATCACGGACGAGCAGTACTTC.

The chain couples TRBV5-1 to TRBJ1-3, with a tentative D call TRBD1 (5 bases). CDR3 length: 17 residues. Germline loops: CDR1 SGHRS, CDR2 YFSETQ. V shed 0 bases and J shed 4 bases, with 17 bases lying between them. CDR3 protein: CASSLVGGEIWGNTIYF. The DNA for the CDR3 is TGCGCCAGCAGCTTGGTCGGAGGGGAGATTTGGGGAAACACCATATATTTT. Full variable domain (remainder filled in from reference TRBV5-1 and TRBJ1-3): KAGVTQTPRYLIKTRGQQVTLSCSPISGHRSVSWYQQTPGQGLQFLFEYFSETQRNKGNFPGRFSGRQFSNSRSEMNVSTLELGDSALYLCASSLVGGEIWGNTIYFGEGSWLTVV.

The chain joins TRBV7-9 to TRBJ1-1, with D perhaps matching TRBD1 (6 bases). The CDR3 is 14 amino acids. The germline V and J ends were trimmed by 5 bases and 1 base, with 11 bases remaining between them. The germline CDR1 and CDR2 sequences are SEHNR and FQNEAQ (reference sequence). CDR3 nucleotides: TGTGCCAGCAGCATACCACAGGGGAACACTGAAGCTTTCTTT. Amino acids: CASSIPQGNTEAFF.

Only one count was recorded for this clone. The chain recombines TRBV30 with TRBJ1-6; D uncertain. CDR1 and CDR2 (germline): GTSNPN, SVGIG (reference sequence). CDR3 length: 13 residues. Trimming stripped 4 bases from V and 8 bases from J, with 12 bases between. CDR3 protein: CAWTRSLDSPLHF. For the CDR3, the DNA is TGTGCCTGGACTCGAAGTCTAGATTCACCCCTCCACTTT.